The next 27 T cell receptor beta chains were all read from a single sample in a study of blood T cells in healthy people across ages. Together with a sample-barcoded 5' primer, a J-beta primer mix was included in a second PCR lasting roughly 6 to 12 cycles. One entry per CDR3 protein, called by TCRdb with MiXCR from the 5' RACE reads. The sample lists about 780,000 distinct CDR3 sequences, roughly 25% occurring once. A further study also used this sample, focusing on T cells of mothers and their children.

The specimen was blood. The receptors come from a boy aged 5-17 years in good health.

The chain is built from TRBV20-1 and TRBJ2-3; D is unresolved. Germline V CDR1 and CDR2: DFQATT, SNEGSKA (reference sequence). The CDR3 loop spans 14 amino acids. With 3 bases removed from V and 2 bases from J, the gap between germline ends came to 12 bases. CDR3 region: CSASVSRNTDTQYF. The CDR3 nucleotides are TGCAGTGCTAGCGTATCCCGGAACACAGATACGCAGTATTTT.

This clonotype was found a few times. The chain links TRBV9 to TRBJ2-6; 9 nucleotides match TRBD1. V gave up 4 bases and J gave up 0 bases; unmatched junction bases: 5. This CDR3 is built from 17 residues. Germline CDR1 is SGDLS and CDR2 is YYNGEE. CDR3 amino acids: CASSPRDRVSGANVLTF. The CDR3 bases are TGTGCCAGCAGCCCGCGGGACAGGGTCTCTGGGGCCAACGTCCTGACTTTC. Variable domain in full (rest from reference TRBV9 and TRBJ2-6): DSGVTQTPKHLITATGQRVTLRCSPRSGDLSVYWYQQSLDQGLQFLIQYYNGEERAKGNILERFSAQQFPDLHSELNLSSLELGDSALYFCASSPRDRVSGANVLTFGAGSRLTVL.

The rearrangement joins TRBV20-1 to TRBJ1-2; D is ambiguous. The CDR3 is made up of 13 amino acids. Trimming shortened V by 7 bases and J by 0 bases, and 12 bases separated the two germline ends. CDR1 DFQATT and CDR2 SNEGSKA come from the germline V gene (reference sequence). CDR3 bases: TGCAGTGTGACGGACGGGACTAACTATGGCTACACCTTC. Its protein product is CSVTDGTNYGYTF.

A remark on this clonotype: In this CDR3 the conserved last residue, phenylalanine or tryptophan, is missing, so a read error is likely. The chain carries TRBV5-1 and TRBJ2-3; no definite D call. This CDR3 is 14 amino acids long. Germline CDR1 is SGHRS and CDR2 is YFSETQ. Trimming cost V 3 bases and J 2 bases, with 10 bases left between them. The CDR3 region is CASSSTVNTDTQYS. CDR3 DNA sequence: TGCGCCAGCAGCTCTACAGTGAACACAGATACGCAGTATTCT.

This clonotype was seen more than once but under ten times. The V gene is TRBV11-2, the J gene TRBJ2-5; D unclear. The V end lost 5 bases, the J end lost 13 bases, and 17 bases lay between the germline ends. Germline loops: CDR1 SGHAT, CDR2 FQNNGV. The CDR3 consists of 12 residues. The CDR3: CASSIMTRSLYF. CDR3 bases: TGTGCCAGCAGCATCATGACCCGAAGTCTGTACTTC.

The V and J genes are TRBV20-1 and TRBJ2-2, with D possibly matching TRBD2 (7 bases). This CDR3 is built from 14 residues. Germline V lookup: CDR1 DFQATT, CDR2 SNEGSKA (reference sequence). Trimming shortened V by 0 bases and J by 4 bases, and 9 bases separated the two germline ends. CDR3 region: CSAREGGPTGELFF. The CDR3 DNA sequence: TGCAGTGCTAGAGAGGGGGGGCCCACCGGGGAGCTGTTTTTT.

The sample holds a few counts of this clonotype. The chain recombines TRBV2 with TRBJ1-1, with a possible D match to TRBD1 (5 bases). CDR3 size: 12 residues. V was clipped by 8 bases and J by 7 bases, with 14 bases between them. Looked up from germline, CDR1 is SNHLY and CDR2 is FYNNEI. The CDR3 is CASQQGRYEAFF. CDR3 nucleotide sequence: TGTGCCAGCCAGCAGGGCAGGTATGAAGCTTTCTTT.

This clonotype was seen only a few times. CDR3 sequence (DNA): TGTGCCAGCAGCCAAGGCCCGGGATATGGCTACACCTTC. It yields the protein CASSQGPGYGYTF. The chain uses TRBV7-3 and TRBJ1-2, with D hard to call. CDR3 size: 13 residues. The ends were cut back, 5 bases at V and 5 bases at J, with 12 bases in the middle. CDR1 and CDR2 (germline): SGHTA, FQGTGA.

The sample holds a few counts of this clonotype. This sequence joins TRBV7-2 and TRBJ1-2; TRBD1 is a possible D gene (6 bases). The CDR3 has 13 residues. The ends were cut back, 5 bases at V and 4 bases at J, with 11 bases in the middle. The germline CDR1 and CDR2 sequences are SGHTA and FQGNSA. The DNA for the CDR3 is TGTGCCAGCAGCCCAGGGGCGTCCTATGGCTACACCTTC. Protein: CASSPGASYGYTF.

DNA for the CDR3: TGTGCCAGCAGCTTAGTGCCAGCCTATGGCTACACCTTC. It translates to CASSLVPAYGYTF. The chain joins TRBV7-2 to TRBJ1-2; D is unclear. CDR3 length: 13 residues. V gave up 1 base and J gave up 4 bases, with 7 bases separating them. Germline assignment: CDR1 SGHTA and CDR2 FQGNSA.

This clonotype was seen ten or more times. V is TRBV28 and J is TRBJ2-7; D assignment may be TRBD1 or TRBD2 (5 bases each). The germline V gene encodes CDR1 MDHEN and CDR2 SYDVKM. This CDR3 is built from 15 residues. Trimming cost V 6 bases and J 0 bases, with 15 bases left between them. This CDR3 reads CASRPPGTASYEQYF. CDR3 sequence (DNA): TGTGCCAGCAGACCTCCCGGGACGGCCTCCTACGAGCAGTACTTC.

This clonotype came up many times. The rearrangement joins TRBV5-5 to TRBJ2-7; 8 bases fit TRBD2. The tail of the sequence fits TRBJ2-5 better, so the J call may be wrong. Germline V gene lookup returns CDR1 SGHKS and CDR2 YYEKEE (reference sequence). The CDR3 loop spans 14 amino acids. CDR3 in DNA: TGTGCCAGCAGCAGCGGGACTAGGGGAGAGACCCAGTACTTC. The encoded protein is CASSSGTRGETQYF.

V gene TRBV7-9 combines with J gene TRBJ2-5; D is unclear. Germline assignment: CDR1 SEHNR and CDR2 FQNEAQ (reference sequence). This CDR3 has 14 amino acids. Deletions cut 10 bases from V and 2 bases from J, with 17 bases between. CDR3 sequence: CATGPGTLQETQYF. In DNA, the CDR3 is TGTGCCACCGGGCCAGGAACCCTTCAAGAGACCCAGTACTTC. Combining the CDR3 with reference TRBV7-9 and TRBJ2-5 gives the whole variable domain DTGVSQNPRHKITKRGQNVTFRCDPISEHNRLYWYRQTLGQGPEFLTYFQNEAQLEKSRLLSDRFSAERPKGSFSTLEIQRTEQGDSAMYLCATGPGTLQETQYFGPGTRLLVL.

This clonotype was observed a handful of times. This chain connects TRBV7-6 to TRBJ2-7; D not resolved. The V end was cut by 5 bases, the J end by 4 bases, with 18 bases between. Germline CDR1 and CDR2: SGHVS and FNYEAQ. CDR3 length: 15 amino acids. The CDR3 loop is CASSRQRSLWYEQYF. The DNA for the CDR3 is TGTGCCAGCAGCCGCCAGAGGAGCCTTTGGTACGAGCAGTACTTC.

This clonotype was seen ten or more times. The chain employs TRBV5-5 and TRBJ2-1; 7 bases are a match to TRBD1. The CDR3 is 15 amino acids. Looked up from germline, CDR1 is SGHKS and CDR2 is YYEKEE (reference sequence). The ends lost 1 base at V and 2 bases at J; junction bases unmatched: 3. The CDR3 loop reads CASSLTGEAYNEQFF. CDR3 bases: TGTGCCAGCAGCTTGACAGGGGAAGCCTACAATGAGCAGTTCTTC. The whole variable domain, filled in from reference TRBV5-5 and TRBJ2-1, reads DAGVTQSPTHLIKTRGQQVTLRCSPISGHKSVSWYQQVLGQGPQFIFQYYEKEERGRGNFPDRFSARQFPNYSSELNVNALLLGDSALYLCASSLTGEAYNEQFFGPGTRLTVL.

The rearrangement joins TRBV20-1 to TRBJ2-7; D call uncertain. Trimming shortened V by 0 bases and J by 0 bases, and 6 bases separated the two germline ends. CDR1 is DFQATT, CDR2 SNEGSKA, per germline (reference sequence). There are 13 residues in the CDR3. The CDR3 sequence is CSARDWGSYEQYF. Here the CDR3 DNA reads TGCAGTGCTAGAGATTGGGGCTCCTACGAGCAGTACTTC.

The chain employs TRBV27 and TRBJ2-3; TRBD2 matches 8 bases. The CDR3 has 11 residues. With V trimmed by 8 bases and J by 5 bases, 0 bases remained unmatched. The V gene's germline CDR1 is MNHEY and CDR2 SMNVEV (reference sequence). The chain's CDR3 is CASAGGDTQYF. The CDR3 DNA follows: TGTGCCAGCGCGGGGGGAGATACGCAGTATTTT.

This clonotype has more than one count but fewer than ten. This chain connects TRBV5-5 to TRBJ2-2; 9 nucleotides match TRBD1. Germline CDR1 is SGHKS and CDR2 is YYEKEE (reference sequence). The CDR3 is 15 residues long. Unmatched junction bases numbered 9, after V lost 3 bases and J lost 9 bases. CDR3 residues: CASSSAGTGKWELFF. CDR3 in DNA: TGTGCCAGCAGCTCCGCCGGGACAGGGAAATGGGAGCTGTTTTTT.

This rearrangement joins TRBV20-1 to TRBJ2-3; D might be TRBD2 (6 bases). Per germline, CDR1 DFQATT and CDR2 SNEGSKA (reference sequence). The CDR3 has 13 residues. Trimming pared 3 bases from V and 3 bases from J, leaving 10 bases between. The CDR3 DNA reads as TGCAGTGCTAGGGGGGGAGAGACAGATACGCAGTATTTT. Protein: CSARGGETDTQYF.

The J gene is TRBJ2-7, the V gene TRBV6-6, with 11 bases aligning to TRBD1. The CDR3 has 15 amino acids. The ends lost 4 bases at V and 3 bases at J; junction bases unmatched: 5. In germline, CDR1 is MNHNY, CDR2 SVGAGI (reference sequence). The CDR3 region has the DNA TGTGCCAGCAGTTCGCCGGACAGGGGGCTCTACGAGCAGTACTTC. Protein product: CASSSPDRGLYEQYF.

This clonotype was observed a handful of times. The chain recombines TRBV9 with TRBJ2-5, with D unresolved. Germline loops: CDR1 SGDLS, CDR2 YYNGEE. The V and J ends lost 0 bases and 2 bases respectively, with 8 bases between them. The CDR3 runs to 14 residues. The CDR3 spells CASSVGGPQETQYF. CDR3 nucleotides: TGTGCCAGCAGCGTAGGTGGGCCTCAAGAGACCCAGTACTTC. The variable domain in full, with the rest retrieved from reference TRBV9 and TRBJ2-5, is DSGVTQTPKHLITATGQRVTLRCSPRSGDLSVYWYQQSLDQGLQFLIQYYNGEERAKGNILERFSAQQFPDLHSELNLSSLELGDSALYFCASSVGGPQETQYFGPGTRLLVL.

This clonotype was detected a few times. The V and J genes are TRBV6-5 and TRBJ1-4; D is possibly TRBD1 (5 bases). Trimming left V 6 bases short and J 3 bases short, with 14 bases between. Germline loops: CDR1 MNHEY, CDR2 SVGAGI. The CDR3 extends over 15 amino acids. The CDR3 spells CASRLAGTANEKLFF. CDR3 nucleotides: TGTGCCAGCAGGCTTGCGGGGACTGCTAATGAAAAACTGTTTTTT.

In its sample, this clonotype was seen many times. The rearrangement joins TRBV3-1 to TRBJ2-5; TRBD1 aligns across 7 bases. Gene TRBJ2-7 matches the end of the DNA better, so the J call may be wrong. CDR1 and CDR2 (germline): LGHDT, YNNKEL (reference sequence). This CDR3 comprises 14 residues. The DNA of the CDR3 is TGTGCCAGCAGCCAAGCCGGGACAGTCTACGAGCAGTACTTC. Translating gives CASSQAGTVYEQYF.

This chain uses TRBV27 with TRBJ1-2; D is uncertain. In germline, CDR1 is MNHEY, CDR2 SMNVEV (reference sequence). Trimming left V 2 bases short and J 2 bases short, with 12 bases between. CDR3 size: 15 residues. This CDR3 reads CASSLVRETNYGYTF. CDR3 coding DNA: TGTGCCAGCAGTTTAGTCAGAGAAACAAACTATGGCTACACCTTC.

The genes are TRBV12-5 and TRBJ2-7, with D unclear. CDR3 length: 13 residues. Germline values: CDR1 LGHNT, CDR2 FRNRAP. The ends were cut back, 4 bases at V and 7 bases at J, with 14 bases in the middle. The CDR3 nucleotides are TGTGCTAGTGGTTCCGGACCTACCTCGGAGCAGTACTTC. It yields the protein CASGSGPTSEQYF.

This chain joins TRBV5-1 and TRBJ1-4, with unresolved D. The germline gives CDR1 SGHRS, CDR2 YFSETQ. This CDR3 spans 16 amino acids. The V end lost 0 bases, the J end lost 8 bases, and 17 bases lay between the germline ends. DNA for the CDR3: TGCGCCAGCAGCTTGGCGGCCGTCTCACCAGGAGAAAAACTGTTTTTT. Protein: CASSLAAVSPGEKLFF.

CDR3 amino acids: CASSRSSGGYEQFF. For the CDR3, the DNA is TGTGCCAGCAGCCGATCTAGCGGGGGTTATGAGCAGTTCTTC. V and J are TRBV3-1 and TRBJ2-1; 10 positions match TRBD2. This CDR3 is 14 amino acids long. V lost 4 bases, J lost 8 bases, and 5 bases stayed unmatched. The germline V gene encodes CDR1 LGHDT and CDR2 YNNKEL (reference sequence).